One TCR beta chain is described in this entry. No antigen is known for it. No clone much larger than this one lies a single base away; base qualities are absent. These data are taken from a study of blood T cells in healthy people across ages (dated by TCRdb to about 2015). For context, the study as a whole: Template switching captured roughly one uniquely barcoded TCR beta cDNA molecule per two T cells in model experiments. Using the same blood draw, the study looked at two additional independent replicas of 1 million unique cDNA reads for two donors, one aged 18 to 30 and the other aged 80 or older. Using deep sequencing normalized with unique cDNA molecular identifiers, the study measured how TCR beta repertoire diversity changes with age. The donors were split into four age groups: young (average around 16 years), middle-aged (around 37), aged (approximately 60) and long-lived (over 75). To avoid experimental bias, donors of different ages were spread randomly across the sequencing lanes. Results the study describes overall, beyond this receptor: Observed TCR beta diversity per million T cells fell roughly linearly with age, and a significant reduction was already apparent by age about 43. Compared with the aged group, more naive CD4+ T cells, fewer expanded clones and increased TCR diversity were shown by the long-lived group, suggesting age selection. The percentage of naive T cells measured by flow cytometry correlated strongly with observed TCR beta diversity. Because donor CMV infection status was unknown, age-related changes in expanded clonotypes were potentially confounded. Conclusive comparison of naive and antigen-experienced compartments was prevented by the profiling of bulk unsorted PBMCs. Estimates of total diversity based on one million sequenced T cells were considered lower bounds and underestimates.

From the germline V gene (reference sequence), CDR1 is DFQATT and CDR2 is SNEGSKA. The CDR3 covers 15 residues, taking in both the cysteine and the phenylalanine. The kept DNA is CDR3 alone, 45 bases in frame from the first base. Here V drops 3 bases and J drops 1 base, and the junction holds 5 bases not matched to any gene. Donors were a few dozen systemically healthy Caucasian individuals from Russia aged roughly 6 to 90 years. About 10 milliliters of peripheral blood were collected from each donor into EDTA-treated Vacutainer tubes. Ficoll-Paque density-gradient centrifugation was used to isolate PBMCs, with at least 6.5 million obtained per sample. Trizol reagent was used to extract total RNA from PBMCs, with at least 5.5 micrograms per sample. For every donor, an aliquot of PBMCs went through flow cytometry to measure the percentages of naive CD45RAhigh/CD27high T cells. The library was produced with 5' RACE. TCRdb names Illumina HiSeq 2500 as the instrument used. The second PCR ran for roughly 7 to 11 cycles and used a J-beta primer mix along with a sample-barcoded 5' primer. A template-switch 5' adaptor carrying 12 random nucleotides introduced a unique molecular identifier onto each TCR beta cDNA molecule. Each sample yielded at least 3 million CDR3-containing paired-end reads. First-strand cDNA synthesis was performed from all RNA using the Mint cDNA synthesis kit, with priming by a TRBC-specific oligonucleotide. Following uracil-DNA glycosylase treatment, a first 18-cycle PCR with universal primers M1SS and BC2_uni_R was performed on all cDNA. The paper's data handling went like this. For normalization, 1 million high-quality reads, each with a distinct molecular identifier, were randomly selected from each sample. Reads sharing molecular identifiers were discarded rather than binned into consensus sequences. MiTCR, set to a Q25 quality threshold and the strictest error-elimination algorithm, was used for CDR3 identification, clonotype clustering and error correction. Lower-bound total TCR beta diversity was estimated with a nonparametric unseen species model using Euler transformation. TCRdb took the public reads, trimmed them with fastp at Q25, ran MiXCR for clone calling and kept in-frame beta chains. Under each unique CDR3 protein, matching rows form one entry showing the most common genes and DNA. TCRdb assigned the V and J calls; the authors' analysis was not used. This sample comprises 1 million to 1.2 million distinct CDR3 sequences, more than 30% of them detected only once. The ten largest account for roughly 13% of the sample.

In this chain, TRBV20-1 is recombined with TRBJ2-2, and 7 junctional nucleotides match TRBD1. This TCR was recovered from a man between 18 and 29 years old in good health. Source material: blood. The CDR3 region reads CSARDRRWNTGELFF. The DNA sequence follows: TGCAGTGCTAGGGACAGGAGGTGGAACACCGGGGAGCTGTTTTTT.